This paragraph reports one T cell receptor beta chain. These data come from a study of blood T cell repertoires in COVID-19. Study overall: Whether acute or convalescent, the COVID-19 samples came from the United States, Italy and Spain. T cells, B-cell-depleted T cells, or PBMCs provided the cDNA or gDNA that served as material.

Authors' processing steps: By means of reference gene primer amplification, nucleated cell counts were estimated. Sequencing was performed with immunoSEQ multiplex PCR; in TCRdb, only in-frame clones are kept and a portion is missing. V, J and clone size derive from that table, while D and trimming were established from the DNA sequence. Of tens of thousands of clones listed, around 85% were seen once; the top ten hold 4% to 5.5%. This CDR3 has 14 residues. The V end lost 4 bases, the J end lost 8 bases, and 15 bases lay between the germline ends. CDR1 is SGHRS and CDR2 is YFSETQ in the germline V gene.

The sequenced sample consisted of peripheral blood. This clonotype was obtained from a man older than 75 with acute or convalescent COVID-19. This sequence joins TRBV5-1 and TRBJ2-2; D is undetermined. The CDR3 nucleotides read TGCGCCAGCAGCCTGACACCTTCCGATGGGGAGCTGTTTTTT. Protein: CASSLTPSDGELFF.